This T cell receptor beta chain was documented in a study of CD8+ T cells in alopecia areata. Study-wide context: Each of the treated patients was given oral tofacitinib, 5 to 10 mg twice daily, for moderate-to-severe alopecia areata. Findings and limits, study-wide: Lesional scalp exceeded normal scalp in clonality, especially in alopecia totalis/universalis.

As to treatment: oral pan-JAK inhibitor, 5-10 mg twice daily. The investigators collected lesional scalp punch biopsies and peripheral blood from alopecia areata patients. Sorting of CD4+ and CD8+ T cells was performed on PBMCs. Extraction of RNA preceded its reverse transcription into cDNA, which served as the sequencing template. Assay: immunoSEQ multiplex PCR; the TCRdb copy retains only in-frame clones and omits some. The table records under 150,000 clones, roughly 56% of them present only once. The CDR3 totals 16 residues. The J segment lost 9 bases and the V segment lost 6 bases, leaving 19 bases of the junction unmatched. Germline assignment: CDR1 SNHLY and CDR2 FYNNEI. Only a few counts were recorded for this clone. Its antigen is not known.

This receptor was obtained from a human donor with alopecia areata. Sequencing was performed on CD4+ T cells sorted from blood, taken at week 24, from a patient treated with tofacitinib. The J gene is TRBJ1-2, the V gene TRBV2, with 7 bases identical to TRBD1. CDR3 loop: CASRTGTARGVLSYTF. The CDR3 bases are TGTGCCAGCAGAACCGGGACAGCGAGAGGCGTGTTGAGCTACACCTTC. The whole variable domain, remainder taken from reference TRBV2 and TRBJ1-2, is EPEVTQTPSHQVTQMGQEVILRCVPISNHLYFYWYRQILGQKVEFLVSFYNNEISEKSEIFDDQFSVERPDGSNFTLKIRSTKLEDSAMYFCASRTGTARGVLSYTFGSGTRLTVV.